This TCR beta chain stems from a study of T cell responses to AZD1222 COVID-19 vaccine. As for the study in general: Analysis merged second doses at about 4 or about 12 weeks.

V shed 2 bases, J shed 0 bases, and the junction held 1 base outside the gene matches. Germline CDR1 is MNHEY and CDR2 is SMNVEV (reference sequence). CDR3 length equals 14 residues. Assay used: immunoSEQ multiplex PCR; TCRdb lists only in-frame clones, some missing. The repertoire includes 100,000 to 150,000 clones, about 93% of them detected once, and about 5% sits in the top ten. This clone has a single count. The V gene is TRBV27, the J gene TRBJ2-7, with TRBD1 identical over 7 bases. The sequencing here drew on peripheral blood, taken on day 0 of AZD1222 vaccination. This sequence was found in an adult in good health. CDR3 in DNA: TGTGCCAGCAGTTTACACAGGGGCTCCTACGAGCAGTACTTC. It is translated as CASSLHRGSYEQYF.